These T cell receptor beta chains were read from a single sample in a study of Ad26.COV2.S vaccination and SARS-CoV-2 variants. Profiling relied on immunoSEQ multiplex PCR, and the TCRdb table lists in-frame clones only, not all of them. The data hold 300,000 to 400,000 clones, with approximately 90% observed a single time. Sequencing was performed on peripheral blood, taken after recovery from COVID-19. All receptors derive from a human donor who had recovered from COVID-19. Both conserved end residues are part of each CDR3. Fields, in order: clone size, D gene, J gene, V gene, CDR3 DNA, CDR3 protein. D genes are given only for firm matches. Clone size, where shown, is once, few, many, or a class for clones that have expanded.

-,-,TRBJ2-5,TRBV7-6,TGTGCCAGCAGCTTCGGCAGGGAGGAGACCCAGTACTTC,CASSFGREETQYF
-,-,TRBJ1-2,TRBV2,TGTGCCAGCATTCCTCCTCCCTCAGGGGACTATGGCTACACCTTC,CASIPPPSGDYGYTF
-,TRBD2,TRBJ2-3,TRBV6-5,TGTGCCACCGGGGCGGGGGAGGTAACAGATACGCAGTATTTT,CATGAGEVTDTQYF
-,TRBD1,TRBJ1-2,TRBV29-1,TGCAGCGTTCGGACAGGGGATTCCTACACCTTC,CSVRTGDSYTF
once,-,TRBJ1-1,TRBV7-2,TGTGCCAGCAGCTTAGATTTAGTCAATTGGAACACTGAAGCTTTCTTT,CASSLDLVNWNTEAFF
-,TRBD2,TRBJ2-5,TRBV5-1,TGCGCCAGCAGCCGGGGACTAGCGGGGGCTATTGAGACCCAGTACTTC,CASSRGLAGAIETQYF
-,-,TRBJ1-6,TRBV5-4,TGTGCCAGCAGCCCGGGACGGACTAATTCACCCCTCCACTTT,CASSPGRTNSPLHF
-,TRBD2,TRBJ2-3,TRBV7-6,TGTGCCAGCAGCCCGAGACTAGCGGGGAGCACAGATACGCAGTATTTT,CASSPRLAGSTDTQYF
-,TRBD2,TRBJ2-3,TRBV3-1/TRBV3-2,TGTGCCAGCAGCCAAGATGGGGCGGGGGGGCTTACAGATACGCAGTATTTT,CASSQDGAGGLTDTQYF
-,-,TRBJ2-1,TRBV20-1,TGCAGTGCCCTACAGGCCAATGAGCAGTTCTTC,CSALQANEQFF
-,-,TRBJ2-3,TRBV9,TGTGCCAGCAGCGCGGGGACGGGTGCCGTCACAGATACGCAGTATTTT,CASSAGTGAVTDTQYF
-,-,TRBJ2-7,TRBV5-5,TGTGCCAGCAGCTTGTTCGGTTCTAGCTACGAGCAGTACTTC,CASSLFGSSYEQYF
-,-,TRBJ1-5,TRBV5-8,TGTGCCAGCAGCTTATTTTTTGGGGGGAAACGGATTTGGGGCAATCAGCCCCAGCATTTT,CASSLFFGGKRIWGNQPQHF
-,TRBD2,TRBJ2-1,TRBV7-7,TGTGCTAGCAGCTTAGCAAGCGGGGGGGGTAATGAGCAGTTCTTC,CASSLASGGGNEQFF
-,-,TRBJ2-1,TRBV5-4,TGTGCCAGCAGCTTCAACAGGGTCTTACCCCACAATGAGCAGTTCTTC,CASSFNRVLPHNEQFF
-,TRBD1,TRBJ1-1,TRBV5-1,TGCGCCAGCAGCTTGTGGACAGGCACTGAAGCTTTCTTT,CASSLWTGTEAFF
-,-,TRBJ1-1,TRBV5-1,TGCGCCAGCAGCTTTTCGGCGAGCACTGAAGCTTTCTTT,CASSFSASTEAFF
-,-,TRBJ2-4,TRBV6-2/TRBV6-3,TGTGCCAGCAGTTACTCGGGACATTGGCTGAACGGGAAAAACATTCAGTACTTC,CASSYSGHWLNGKNIQYF
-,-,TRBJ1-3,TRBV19,TGTGCCAGCCGTGGGATGAGACGCTTTGGTGGAAACACCATATATTTT,CASRGMRRFGGNTIYF
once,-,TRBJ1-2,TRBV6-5,TGTGCCAGCAGTAGCGAAGTCGGGCGGTACTATGGCTACACCTTC,CASSSEVGRYYGYTF
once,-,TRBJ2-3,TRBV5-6,TGTGCCAGCAGCATAGTGGCCCTGGGCTCGAGCACAGATACGCAGTATTTT,CASSIVALGSSTDTQYF
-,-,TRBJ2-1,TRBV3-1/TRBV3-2,TGTGCCAGCAGCCAACTAGCGCGTTACAATGAGCAGTTCTTC,CASSQLARYNEQFF
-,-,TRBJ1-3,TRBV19,TGTGCCAGTAGTATGGTCGGGGGCTGGGAAAACACCATATATTTT,CASSMVGGWENTIYF
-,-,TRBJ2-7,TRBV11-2,TGTGCCAGCAGTGAAGGCTACGAGCAGTACTTC,CASSEGYEQYF
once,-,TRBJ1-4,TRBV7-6,TGTGCCAGCAGCCCCCTCGCAACTAATGAAAAACTGTTTTTT,CASSPLATNEKLFF
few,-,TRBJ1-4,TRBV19,TGTGCCAGTAGTATAGGTGGCGAAAGTAATGAAAAACTGTTTTTT,CASSIGGESNEKLFF
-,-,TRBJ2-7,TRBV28,TGTGCCAGCACCCTCCCCGGCCGGAGCCCTCCCTACGAGCAGTACTTC,CASTLPGRSPPYEQYF